Listed here are 23 T cell receptor beta chains from one sample, sequenced in a study of molecular identifiers for immune sequencing clone quantification. TCRdb reprocessed the PCR reads with MiXCR, giving one entry per CDR3 protein. The table records tens of thousands of distinct CDR3 sequences, about 24% of them present only once. The sequenced sample was naive CD8+ T cells from blood, with Jurkat cell RNA spiked in. Documented subset: FACS-sorted CD8+CD4-CCR7+CD45RA+ naive T cells. All receptors come from a human donor in good health. Some libraries in this study had Jurkat cell RNA spiked in.

The chain is built from TRBV7-9 and TRBJ2-1; the D is unclear. V was trimmed by 5 bases and J by 1 base, leaving 6 bases between them. This CDR3 comprises 13 residues. Germline CDR1 reads SEHNR; CDR2 reads FQNEAQ (reference sequence). CDR3 residues: CASSPVSYNEQFF. In DNA, the CDR3 is TGTGCCAGCAGCCCGGTATCCTACAATGAGCAGTTCTTC.

This clonotype was seen many times. The genes are TRBV13 and TRBJ2-3, with a tentative D call TRBD1 (6 bases). Germline loops: CDR1 PRHDT, CDR2 FYEKMQ (reference sequence). The CDR3 loop spans 14 amino acids. The V gene lost 4 bases and the J gene lost 5 bases, with 13 bases spanning the gap. The CDR3 reads CASSSGESGDTQYF. CDR3 in DNA: TGTGCCAGCAGCTCAGGGGAGTCGGGAGATACGCAGTATTTT.

To note about this clonotype: With a much larger clone just one base away, this may be a read error. V is TRBV4-1 and J is TRBJ2-5; 10 bases fit TRBD2. CDR3 length: 19 residues. From germline, CDR1 is MGHRA and CDR2 YSYEKL. The chain's CDR3 is CASSQVATAGTSAWETQCF. CDR3 nucleotide sequence: TGCGCCAGCAGCCAAGTAGCCACTGCCGGGACTAGCGCCTGGGAGACCCAGTGCTTC.

This clonotype has at least ten counts. CDR3 coding DNA: TGTGCCAGCAGCTTAGATATTCTAGCGGGAGGGCCGGCCGGGGAGCTGTTTTTT. Protein sequence: CASSLDILAGGPAGELFF. The chain recombines TRBV11-2 with TRBJ2-2; 12 nucleotides agree with TRBD2. The germline gives CDR1 SGHAT, CDR2 FQNNGV. J lost 6 bases, V lost 0 bases, and 8 bases had no gene match. This CDR3 is 18 amino acids long. The complete variable domain, with remaining parts taken from reference TRBV11-2 and TRBJ2-2, reads EAGVAQSPRYKIIEKRQSVAFWCNPISGHATLYWYQQILGQGPKLLIQFQNNGVVDDSQLPKDRFSAERLKGVDSTLKIQPAKLEDSAVYLCASSLDILAGGPAGELFFGEGSRLTVL.

This clonotype has only a few counts. A clone one base away is much larger, so this may be a read error. J is TRBJ1-4 and V is TRBV7-9; D is possibly TRBD1 (5 bases). The CDR3 extends over 12 amino acids. Germline values: CDR1 SEHNR, CDR2 FQNEAQ (reference sequence). With 5 bases removed from V and 13 bases from J, the gap between germline ends came to 14 bases. The CDR3 reads CASSGDGQGLFF. The CDR3 nucleotides read TGTGCCAGCAGCGGGGATGGTCAGGGACTGTTTTTT.

This clonotype was seen at least ten times. CDR3 coding DNA: TGTGCCAGCAGTAACGAGCGGGAGTTACACGAGCAGTACTTC. Translation: CASSNERELHEQYF. The rearrangement links TRBV6-2 or TRBV6-3 to TRBJ2-7; TRBD2 aligns across 8 bases. The trim removed 5 bases at V and 5 bases at J, leaving 8 bases unmatched. Germline V CDR1 and CDR2: MNHEY, SVGEGT. The CDR3 is 14 residues long.

Points on this clonotype: No conserved phenylalanine or tryptophan ends this CDR3, so it is likely a read error. The chain carries TRBV6-1 and TRBJ1-2; 12 nucleotides match TRBD1. CDR3 length: 15 residues. CDR1 MNHNS and CDR2 SASEGT come from the germline V gene. V gave up 11 bases and J gave up 4 bases; unmatched junction bases: 11. CDR3 protein: CAGKGTGGEVYGYTS. The CDR3 nucleotides are TGTGCCGGCAAAGGGACAGGGGGCGAGGTCTATGGCTACACCTCC.

This clonotype occurred many times. CDR3 nucleotides: TGTGCCAGCAGCCAAGGGTCTAGTTTGTACAATGAGCAGTTCTTC. Translation gives CASSQGSSLYNEQFF. The J gene is TRBJ2-1, the V gene TRBV12-3 or TRBV12-4, with D unclear. The CDR3 loop spans 15 amino acids. Trimming removed 6 bases from V and 4 bases from J, with 16 bases in between.

The genes are TRBV19 and TRBJ2-1; 10 bases agree with TRBD2. There are 18 residues in the CDR3. Germline V gene lookup returns CDR1 LNHDA and CDR2 SQIVND (reference sequence). Trimming cost V 7 bases and J 6 bases; bases outside gene matches: 18. CDR3 DNA sequence: TGTGCCAGTACCCCTCTCGGGCCGCTAGCGGGGGAGAGCAATGAGCAGTTCTTC. Its protein product is CASTPLGPLAGESNEQFF.

This chain links TRBV19 with TRBJ2-3, with D possibly TRBD1 on 6 matching bases. The CDR3 covers 15 residues. The V end lost 5 bases, the J end lost 0 bases, and 12 bases lay between the germline ends. Germline V gene lookup returns CDR1 LNHDA and CDR2 SQIVND (reference sequence). The CDR3 DNA reads TGTGCCAGTAGTTCAGGGGCTGCTAGCACAGATACGCAGTATTTT. This translates into CASSSGAASTDTQYF.

This clonotype was counted a single time. This may arise from a read error, as a much more abundant clone is one base away. The J gene is TRBJ2-4, the V gene TRBV4-1; D remains ambiguous. The V gene lost 3 bases and the J gene lost 5 bases, with 11 bases spanning the gap. The CDR3 sequence is 14 residues long. Germline CDR1 MGHRA, CDR2 YSYEKL. CDR3: CASSQYNQQNIQYF. The CDR3 DNA reads as TGCGCCAGCAGCCAGTACAACCAGCAAAACATTCAGTACTTC.

This clonotype has ten or more counts. The gene calls are TRBV7-6 and TRBJ1-1; D remains ambiguous. The V gene's germline CDR1 is SGHVS and CDR2 FNYEAQ. The CDR3 sequence is 17 residues long. The V end was cut by 0 bases, the J end by 3 bases, with 17 bases between. The CDR3 reads CASSLAGGVGPDTEAFF. The DNA for the CDR3 is TGTGCCAGCAGCTTAGCAGGTGGGGTAGGGCCGGACACTGAAGCTTTCTTT. Using reference TRBV7-6 and TRBJ1-1 for the parts outside the CDR3, the full variable domain is GAGVSQSPRYKVTKRGQDVALRCDPISGHVSLYWYRQALGQGPEFLTYFNYEAQQDKSGLPNDRFSAERPEGSISTLTIQRTEQRDSAMYRCASSLAGGVGPDTEAFFGQGTRLTVV.

The chain carries TRBV29-1 and TRBJ2-1, with D perhaps given as TRBD1 or TRBD2 (5 bases each). V lost 1 base, J lost 10 bases, and 17 bases lay in between. From germline, CDR1 is SQVTM and CDR2 ANQGSEA. This CDR3 has 14 residues. CDR3 sequence reads: CSVEGASRVMEQFF. The CDR3 nucleotides read TGCAGCGTTGAAGGGGCTAGCAGGGTCATGGAGCAGTTCTTC.

This clonotype was picked up many times. The chain joins TRBV30 to TRBJ2-6; no clear D gene. The germline V and J ends were trimmed by 0 bases and 0 bases, with 6 bases remaining between them. Germline V gene data show CDR1 as GTSNPN and CDR2 as SVGIG (reference sequence). CDR3 size: 15 residues. DNA for the CDR3: TGTGCCTGGAGTGTACTGGGCTCTGGGGCCAACGTCCTGACTTTC. This sequence encodes CAWSVLGSGANVLTF.

This clonotype was detected ten times or more. The chain carries TRBV20-1 and TRBJ1-1, with 10 bases aligning to TRBD1. Looked up from germline, CDR1 is DFQATT and CDR2 is SNEGSKA (reference sequence). This CDR3 region has 13 residues. Trimming at V came to 6 bases and at J to 5 bases, leaving 6 bases not matched to a gene. The CDR3 coding sequence is TGCAGTGCCACGGGACAGGGGAGGACTGAAGCTTTCTTT. This codes for CSATGQGRTEAFF.

The table lists this clonotype with many counts. The chain recombines TRBV11-2 with TRBJ2-7, with D hard to call. The CDR3 runs to 16 residues. Trimming shortened V by 0 bases and J by 3 bases, and 15 bases separated the two germline ends. Germline V gene data show CDR1 as SGHAT and CDR2 as FQNNGV. The CDR3: CASSLDLLGWGYEQYF. Written as DNA, the CDR3 is TGTGCCAGCAGCTTAGATCTCCTGGGTTGGGGCTACGAGCAGTACTTC.

The J gene is TRBJ2-1, the V gene TRBV11-3; no firm D call. The CDR3 contains 13 residues. Germline V gene sequence: CDR1 SGHNT, CDR2 YENEEA. V lost 5 bases and J 5 bases, leaving 10 bases between the germline ends. In DNA form, the CDR3 reads TGTGCCAGCAGCCCTAGACACCACAATGAGCAGTTCTTC. Translating it yields CASSPRHHNEQFF.

In its sample, this clonotype was seen many times. This sequence joins TRBV6-5 and TRBJ2-7, with D tentatively TRBD2 (6 bases). The CDR3 is made up of 15 amino acids. From germline, CDR1 is MNHEY and CDR2 SVGAGI. V shed 6 bases and J shed 2 bases, with 17 bases lying between them. The chain's CDR3 is CASRRRVIEAYEQYF. CDR3 bases: TGTGCCAGCAGAAGGAGGGTGATTGAAGCCTACGAGCAGTACTTC.

This sequence joins TRBV15 and TRBJ2-5; the D gene is possibly TRBD2 (5 bases). This CDR3 has 16 amino acids. V lost 0 bases and J 4 bases, leaving 15 bases between the germline ends. Germline lookup yields CDR1 LNHNV and CDR2 YYDKDF (reference sequence). The CDR3, as DNA: TGTGCCACCAGCAGAGATTATGGAGAGGAGGTAGAGACCCAGTACTTC. Translated: CATSRDYGEEVETQYF.

Turning to this clonotype: A much larger clonotype is one base distant, so this may be a read error. This rearrangement joins TRBV24-1 to TRBJ2-2; 8 nucleotides align to TRBD2. This CDR3 spans 13 amino acids. Unmatched junction bases numbered 4, after V lost 9 bases and J lost 5 bases. Looked up from germline, CDR1 is KGHDR and CDR2 is SFDVKD. CDR3 in amino acids: CATGAGGTGELFF. The CDR3 DNA reads as TGTGCCACCGGGGCGGGAGGAACCGGGGAGCTGTTTTTT.

About this clonotype: A read error is possible here, since a much larger clone lies one base away. This CDR3 is missing its conserved last phenylalanine or tryptophan, likely due to a read error. The CDR3: CASSRLDRGGDEQYL. As DNA, the CDR3 is TGCGCCAGCAGCCGCCTGGACAGGGGCGGCGACGAGCAGTACCTC. The V and J genes are TRBV4-1 and TRBJ2-7; 9 nucleotides line up with TRBD1. This CDR3 spans 15 amino acids. Per the germline V gene, CDR1 is MGHRA and CDR2 is YSYEKL. The V gene end was trimmed by 4 bases and the J gene end by 5 bases; junction bases not matched to a gene: 9.

Of note for this clonotype: Just one base apart from a much larger clone, this may be a read error. The J gene is TRBJ2-7, the V gene TRBV16; a possible D gene is TRBD1 (6 bases). Germline-derived CDR1 and CDR2 are KGHSY and FQNENV. With 0 bases removed from V and 5 bases from J, the gap between germline ends came to 14 bases. The CDR3 has 15 amino acids. This chain's CDR3 is CASSQSGTWGDEQYF. CDR3 DNA: TGTGCCAGCAGCCAATCTGGGACATGGGGTGACGAGCAGTACTTC.

The chain employs TRBV6-2 or TRBV6-3 and TRBJ2-3, with TRBD2 matching 8 bases. V shed 2 bases and J 4 bases; nucleotides not matched to a gene: 2. The CDR3 is made up of 14 amino acids. Looked up from germline, CDR1 is MNHEY and CDR2 is SVGEGT. CDR3 region: CASSYVRGADTQYF. DNA of the CDR3: TGTGCCAGCAGTTACGTGCGGGGGGCAGATACGCAGTATTTT.